A single sample is the source of the 23 T cell receptor beta chains below, sequenced in a study of T cell responses to AZD1222 COVID-19 vaccine. Measured with immunoSEQ multiplex PCR; TCRdb has only the in-frame clones, and not every one. The table includes 150,000 to 200,000 clones, about 93% detected once. This specimen was peripheral blood, taken 28 days after the second AZD1222 dose. The origin of the receptors is an adult who received the AZD1222 COVID-19 vaccine.

This clone was recorded only once. The chain links TRBV19 to TRBJ1-2, with 7 bases identical to TRBD1. After removal of 6 bases from V and 7 bases from J, the junction contained 11 bases not matched to a gene. This CDR3 contains 14 residues. In germline, CDR1 is LNHDA, CDR2 SQIVND (reference sequence). CDR3: CASRTPDRGPGYTF. CDR3 DNA sequence: TGTGCCAGTAGAACCCCGGATAGGGGGCCTGGCTACACCTTC.

This clone was recorded once. The rearrangement links TRBV5-1 to TRBJ1-1, with D perhaps matching TRBD1 (5 bases). Germline CDR1 SGHRS, CDR2 YFSETQ. Trimming removed 7 bases at V and 5 bases at J, with 18 bases between. The CDR3 runs to 14 residues. The chain's CDR3 is CASAPGLWGTEAFF. The CDR3 region has the DNA TGCGCCAGCGCCCCAGGGCTGTGGGGTACTGAAGCTTTCTTT.

The gene calls are TRBV6-6 and TRBJ2-5, with TRBD2 as a possible D gene (6 bases). V gave up 6 bases and J gave up 5 bases, with 16 bases separating them. The CDR3 is made up of 14 amino acids. Germline V lookup: CDR1 MNHNY, CDR2 SVGAGI (reference sequence). CDR3 DNA: TGTGCCAGCAGCCAGCAGGGAGGAGATGAGACCCAGTACTTC. Translation: CASSQQGGDETQYF.

The chain uses TRBV7-3 and TRBJ2-4; D may be TRBD1 (6 bases). Trimming took 5 bases from V and 5 from J, leaving 16 bases between them. The CDR3 loop spans 15 amino acids. Germline-derived CDR1 and CDR2 are SGHTA and FQGTGA. In nucleotides, the CDR3 is TGTGCCAGCAGCCCAACGGGTCACAGGGAAAACATTCAGTACTTC. This encodes CASSPTGHRENIQYF. The entire variable domain, with the rest obtained from reference TRBV7-3 and TRBJ2-4, is as follows: GAGVSQTPSNKVTEKGKYVELRCDPISGHTALYWYRQSLGQGPEFLIYFQGTGAADDSGLPNDRFFAVRPEGSVSTLKIQRTERGDSAVYLCASSPTGHRENIQYFGAGTRLSVL.

V and J are TRBV28 and TRBJ1-6, with D possibly TRBD1 on 5 matching bases. Germline CDR1 and CDR2: MDHEN and SYDVKM. The V and J ends lost 7 bases and 7 bases respectively, with 14 bases between them. CDR3 length equals 14 residues. CDR3 protein: CASKGQGSNSPLHF. CDR3 nucleotides: TGTGCCAGCAAGGGGCAGGGATCCAATTCACCCCTCCACTTT.

The chain couples TRBV12-5 to TRBJ1-1; the D is unclear. V was shortened by 6 bases and J by 3 bases, with 5 bases between the two germline ends. Germline V lookup: CDR1 LGHNT, CDR2 FRNRAP. The CDR3 is made up of 11 amino acids. CDR3 sequence: CASGVYTEAFF. The DNA of the CDR3 is TGTGCTAGTGGGGTATACACTGAAGCTTTCTTT.

The chain carries TRBV3-1 (or the pseudogene TRBV3-2) and TRBJ2-7; D assignment may be TRBD1 or TRBD2 (5 bases each). The germline V gene has CDR1 LGHDT and CDR2 YNNKEL (reference sequence). Trimming removed 4 bases from V and 4 bases from J, with 17 bases in between. The CDR3 runs 15 residues. CDR3 sequence: CASSLGTAGVYEQYF. CDR3 in DNA: TGTGCCAGCAGCCTCGGGACGGCTGGAGTTTACGAGCAGTACTTC.

The V call is TRBV28, the J call TRBJ2-5; D is perhaps TRBD2 (5 bases). In germline, CDR1 is MDHEN, CDR2 SYDVKM. The CDR3 covers 14 residues. The V and J ends lost 7 bases and 0 bases respectively, with 12 bases between them. The CDR3 DNA reads as TGTGCCAGCAAGGAGGCTTCTTACCAAGAGACCCAGTACTTC. This codes for CASKEASYQETQYF.

This clone was seen once. The J gene is TRBJ2-5, the V gene TRBV2; unclear D gene. The CDR3 is made up of 13 amino acids. Looked up from germline, CDR1 is SNHLY and CDR2 is FYNNEI. V was cut by 3 bases and J by 3 bases, with 8 bases left in between. Here the CDR3 reads CASSEGPKETQYF. DNA of the CDR3: TGTGCCAGCAGTGAGGGCCCGAAAGAGACCCAGTACTTC. Full variable domain (rest looked up from reference TRBV2 and TRBJ2-5): EPEVTQTPSHQVTQMGQEVILRCVPISNHLYFYWYRQILGQKVEFLVSFYNNEISEKSEIFDDQFSVERPDGSNFTLKIRSTKLEDSAMYFCASSEGPKETQYFGPGTRLLVL.

V usage is TRBV4-1 and J usage is TRBJ1-4, with D unresolved. The V end was cut by 0 bases, the J end by 0 bases, with 8 bases between. Germline V gene lookup returns CDR1 MGHRA and CDR2 YSYEKL. The CDR3 is 16 amino acids. The CDR3: CASSQDPRTTNEKLFF. As DNA, the CDR3 is TGCGCCAGCAGCCAAGATCCTCGGACAACTAATGAAAAACTGTTTTTT.

The rearrangement links TRBV29-1 to TRBJ2-3, with D possibly matching TRBD1 (6 bases). Germline assignment: CDR1 SQVTM and CDR2 ANQGSEA. This CDR3 is 14 amino acids long. Trimming took 4 bases from V and 0 from J, leaving 11 bases between them. CDR3: CSVARQDSTDTQYF. The CDR3 DNA reads TGCAGCGTTGCTAGACAGGATAGCACAGATACGCAGTATTTT.

The rearrangement links TRBV21-1 to TRBJ2-3. TRBV21-1 is a recognized pseudogene. The CDR3 consists of 19 residues. The CDR3 reads CASSKDKRPRATSTDTQYF. The CDR3 DNA reads as TGTGCCAGCAGCAAAGATAAAAGGCCCCGGGCTACTAGCACAGATACGCAGTATTTT.

V gene TRBV5-1 combines with J gene TRBJ1-5, with 8 bases identical to TRBD1. In germline, CDR1 is SGHRS, CDR2 YFSETQ. This CDR3 has 15 residues. The V and J ends lost 4 bases and 2 bases, in that order; junction bases with no gene match: 5. The chain's CDR3 is CASSPTGDGNQPQHF. CDR3 in DNA: TGCGCCAGCAGCCCGACAGGGGACGGCAATCAGCCCCAGCATTTT.

V is TRBV7-2 and J is TRBJ1-5; no clear D gene. The CDR3 totals 12 residues. Germline assignment: CDR1 SGHTA and CDR2 FQGNSA. V was cut by 5 bases and J by 4 bases, with 6 bases left in between. The CDR3 protein is CASSLNNQPQHF. DNA of the CDR3: TGTGCCAGCAGCCTTAATAATCAGCCCCAGCATTTT.

The chain employs TRBV18 and TRBJ1-1; possible D gene TRBD1, 5 bases. Germline lookup yields CDR1 KGHSH and CDR2 LQKENI. CDR3 length equals 15 residues. The V and J ends lost 6 bases and 8 bases respectively, with 22 bases between them. The CDR3 sequence: CASSPHKPGRGEAFF. The CDR3, as DNA: TGTGCCAGCTCCCCCCACAAGCCAGGGCGAGGGGAAGCTTTCTTT.

The genes are TRBV12-3 or TRBV12-4 and TRBJ1-1; D remains unclear. Deletions cut 3 bases from V and 5 bases from J, with 10 bases between. The CDR3 is 13 residues long. CDR3: CASSFGVWTEAFF. CDR3 DNA sequence: TGTGCCAGCAGTTTTGGCGTCTGGACTGAAGCTTTCTTT.

This chain links TRBV10-3 with TRBJ2-1, with D tentatively TRBD1 (7 bases). V was shortened by 0 bases and J by 7 bases, with 10 bases between the two germline ends. CDR1 is ENHRY, CDR2 SYGVKD, per germline. The CDR3 has 14 amino acids. Here the CDR3 reads CAISESQGRNEQFF. The DNA for the CDR3 is TGTGCCATCAGTGAGTCACAGGGGAGGAATGAGCAGTTCTTC.

V and J are TRBV13 and TRBJ2-1; TRBD2 agrees at 14 bases. Germline-derived CDR1 and CDR2 are PRHDT and FYEKMQ (reference sequence). J lost 7 bases, V lost 7 bases, and 3 bases had no gene match. This CDR3 has 14 residues. The CDR3 DNA follows: TGTGCCAGCATGACTAGCGGGGGGGCGAATGAGCAGTTCTTC. Its protein is CASMTSGGANEQFF.

The gene calls are TRBV18 and TRBJ2-7; TRBD1 matches at 11 bases. The CDR3 length is 16 residues. V lost 5 bases, J lost 2 bases, and 8 bases stayed unmatched. The germline V gene encodes CDR1 KGHSH and CDR2 LQKENI. The CDR3 loop is CASSASGTGGTYEQYF. CDR3 nucleotide sequence: TGTGCCAGCTCAGCGTCCGGGACAGGGGGGACCTACGAGCAGTACTTC.

J is TRBJ2-7 and V is TRBV12-3 or TRBV12-4; D uncertain. The CDR3 runs 13 residues. Trimming took 4 bases from V and 2 from J, leaving 9 bases between them. CDR3 protein: CASSSNNPYEQYF. Written as DNA, the CDR3 is TGTGCCAGCAGTTCCAATAACCCCTACGAGCAGTACTTC.

This clone occurred once. This rearrangement joins TRBV2 to TRBJ2-6, with a weak D call TRBD2 (5 bases). Germline V gene lookup returns CDR1 SNHLY and CDR2 FYNNEI. V lost 2 bases and J 2 bases, leaving 16 bases between the germline ends. CDR3 length: 18 residues. The CDR3 DNA reads as TGTGCCAGCAGTGAAAGGTTTCGGGGTCTTGCTGGGGCCAACGTCCTGACTTTC. Its translation is CASSERFRGLAGANVLTF.

This clone was observed a handful of times. V is TRBV18 and J is TRBJ1-6, with TRBD1 matching 7 bases. The CDR3 is made up of 14 amino acids. J gave up 6 bases and V 5 bases, and 4 bases lay outside the gene matches. Germline V gene sequence: CDR1 KGHSH, CDR2 LQKENI. This chain's CDR3 is CASSGGTANSPLHF. The CDR3 nucleotides are TGTGCCAGCTCAGGAGGGACAGCTAATTCACCCCTCCACTTT. Looking up the rest from reference TRBV18 and TRBJ1-6 gives the full variable domain: NAGVMQNPRHLVRRRGQEARLRCSPMKGHSHVYWYRQLPEEGLKFMVYLQKENIIDESGMPKERFSAEFPKEGPSILRIQQVVRGDSAAYFCASSGGTANSPLHFGNGTRLTVT.

This clone appeared a single time. This sequence joins TRBV9 and TRBJ2-2; either TRBD1 or TRBD2 may supply D (6 bases each). This CDR3 contains 15 residues. Trimming stripped 3 bases from V and 4 bases from J, with 13 bases between. Looked up from germline, CDR1 is SGDLS and CDR2 is YYNGEE. This chain's CDR3 is CASSARGQVTGELFF. For the CDR3, the DNA is TGTGCCAGCAGCGCTCGGGGGCAGGTCACCGGGGAGCTGTTTTTT.